This entry lists 23 T cell receptor beta chains sequenced from one sample in a study of blood T cell repertoires in COVID-19. The repertoire was sequenced with immunoSEQ multiplex PCR; TCRdb's copy has only in-frame clones and lacks some. The sample has around 300,000 clones; 80% to 95% are singletons. The source material was peripheral blood. These receptors all stem from a woman aged 30 to 39 with COVID-19, enrolled during active disease.

J is TRBJ1-4 and V is TRBV28; 8 bases fit TRBD1. Germline-derived CDR1 and CDR2 are MDHEN and SYDVKM. Trimming cost V 4 bases and J 7 bases; bases outside gene matches: 8. The CDR3 sequence is 15 residues long. The CDR3 sequence: CASSSRTGNSEKLFF. The CDR3 bases are TGTGCCAGCAGTTCAAGGACAGGGAATAGTGAAAAACTGTTTTTT. Together with reference TRBV28 and TRBJ1-4, the CDR3 gives the full variable domain: DVKVTQSSRYLVKRTGEKVFLECVQDMDHENMFWYRQDPGLGLRLIYFSYDVKMKEKGDIPEGYSVSREKKERFSLILESASTNQTSMYLCASSSRTGNSEKLFFGSGTQLSVL.

The chain links TRBV27 to TRBJ1-6, with 8 bases aligning to TRBD1. The CDR3 has 14 residues. Trimming took 5 bases from V and 7 from J; bases not matched to a gene: 4. The V gene's germline CDR1 is MNHEY and CDR2 SMNVEV (reference sequence). The CDR3 sequence: CASSRDRNNSPLHF. The CDR3 DNA reads as TGTGCCAGCAGTCGGGACAGGAACAATTCACCCCTCCACTTT.

The chain has TRBV25-1 and TRBJ2-2; TRBD1 aligns across 9 bases. Germline lookup yields CDR1 MGHDK and CDR2 SYGVNS. V dropped 7 bases and J dropped 3; count of bases not matched to a gene: 6. The CDR3 runs 15 residues. CDR3 nucleotide sequence: TGTGCCAGCATATCGGGACAGGGATACACCGGGGAGCTGTTTTTT. Residues: CASISGQGYTGELFF.

About this clone: This same CDR3 is encoded by further DNA sequences in the sample. V is TRBV6-5 and J is TRBJ2-7; 7 bases are a match to TRBD2. Trimming removed 0 bases from V and 1 base from J; junction bases left unmatched: 3. Germline lookup yields CDR1 MNHEY and CDR2 SVGAGI. This CDR3 comprises 15 residues. The CDR3 bases are TGTGCCAGCAGTTACTCGGGCGGGAGATCCTACGAGCAGTACTTC. This translates into CASSYSGGRSYEQYF.

This chain links TRBV30 with TRBJ1-1; 12 nucleotides align to TRBD1. J lost 1 base, V lost 6 bases, and 3 bases had no gene match. The CDR3 extends over 14 amino acids. Germline V gene sequence: CDR1 GTSNPN, CDR2 SVGIG (reference sequence). CDR3 amino acids: CACLGQGANTEAFF. The CDR3 nucleotides read TGTGCCTGCCTGGGACAGGGGGCGAACACTGAAGCTTTCTTT. Combining the CDR3 with reference TRBV30 and TRBJ1-1 gives the whole variable domain SQTIHQWPATLVQPVGSPLSLECTVEGTSNPNLYWYRQAAGRGLQLLFYSVGIGQISSEVPQNLSASRPQDRQFILSSKKLLLSDSGFYLCACLGQGANTEAFFGQGTRLTVV.

The rearrangement joins TRBV5-1 to TRBJ1-6; 11 bases agree with TRBD1. CDR1 and CDR2 from the germline V gene are SGHRS and YFSETQ. Losses at the gene ends were 3 bases for V and 10 bases for J; bases not matched to a gene: 3. This CDR3 comprises 14 residues. The CDR3 loop reads CASSSGTGGSPLHF. CDR3 nucleotides: TGCGCCAGCAGCTCGGGGACAGGGGGGTCACCCCTCCACTTT.

This chain joins TRBV28 and TRBJ2-1, with 10 bases lining up with TRBD1. The ends lost 5 bases at V and 15 bases at J; junction bases unmatched: 7. This CDR3 has 12 residues. The germline gives CDR1 MDHEN, CDR2 SYDVKM. CDR3 in amino acids: CASSPGTGAWFF. The DNA of the CDR3 is TGTGCCAGCAGTCCGGGGACAGGGGCCTGGTTCTTC.

This clone has only one observation. The V call is TRBV29-1, the J call TRBJ2-1, with D possibly matching TRBD2 (6 bases). Germline V gene sequence: CDR1 SQVTM, CDR2 ANQGSEA. V gave up 4 bases and J gave up 6 bases, with 19 bases separating them. This CDR3 is built from 15 residues. Here the CDR3 DNA reads TGCAGCGTTGGGGGCGGGGACTTTGTCGGCAATGAGCAGTTCTTC. Protein: CSVGGGDFVGNEQFF.

V is TRBV2 and J is TRBJ2-5, with 11 bases aligning to TRBD1. Germline CDR1 and CDR2: SNHLY and FYNNEI. The CDR3 loop spans 15 amino acids. With 7 bases clipped from V and 0 bases from J, the junction kept 4 bases outside the gene matches. The CDR3 sequence: CASIRDRGYQETQYF. CDR3 sequence (DNA): TGTGCCAGCATTCGGGACAGGGGGTACCAAGAGACCCAGTACTTC.

The chain couples TRBV5-1 to TRBJ2-5, with 8 bases lining up with TRBD2. The V gene's germline CDR1 is SGHRS and CDR2 YFSETQ. J lost 4 bases, V lost 1 base, and 3 bases had no gene match. This CDR3 contains 14 residues. The CDR3 spells CASSLTGGGETQYF. Here the CDR3 DNA reads TGCGCCAGCAGCTTGACGGGAGGGGGAGAGACCCAGTACTTC.

This chain links TRBV6-2 or TRBV6-3 with TRBJ2-7, with D possibly TRBD1 on 6 matching bases. This CDR3 has 14 residues. Germline CDR1 and CDR2: MNHEY and SVGEGT. Trimming took 3 bases from V and 3 from J, leaving 12 bases between them. The CDR3 protein is CASSYRDMDYEQYF. CDR3 in DNA: TGTGCCAGCAGTTATCGGGACATGGACTACGAGCAGTACTTC.

The genes are TRBV4-3 and TRBJ2-7; 10 bases fit TRBD1. The CDR3 consists of 15 residues. V shed 1 base, J shed 6 bases, and the junction held 6 bases outside the gene matches. CDR1 is LGHNA and CDR2 is YSLEER in the germline V gene. CDR3 sequence (DNA): TGCGCCAGCAGCCAAGCCGGGACAGGGGTAGGCGAGCAGTACTTC. It codes for CASSQAGTGVGEQYF.

The chain couples TRBV18 to TRBJ2-7, with 9 nucleotides matching TRBD2. The trim removed 0 bases at V and 3 bases at J, leaving 6 bases unmatched. The CDR3 is made up of 16 amino acids. Germline CDR1 and CDR2: KGHSH and LQKENI. CDR3 DNA: TGTGCCAGCTCACCACCTAGCGGGAGATTCGACTACGAGCAGTACTTC. Protein: CASSPPSGRFDYEQYF.

The chain couples TRBV10-3 to TRBJ2-7, with unresolved D. The CDR3 contains 12 residues. CDR1 and CDR2 (germline): ENHRY, SYGVKD. With 8 bases removed from V and 4 bases from J, the gap between germline ends came to 12 bases. The CDR3 sequence is CAIQSQFYEQYF. The CDR3 coding sequence is TGTGCCATCCAAAGTCAGTTTTACGAGCAGTACTTC.

The rearrangement links TRBV5-1 to TRBJ2-3, with D maybe TRBD2 (5 bases). CDR1 SGHRS and CDR2 YFSETQ come from the germline V gene. V was shortened by 0 bases and J by 4 bases, with 15 bases between the two germline ends. CDR3 length equals 16 residues. The CDR3 loop is CASSLAPTDFADTQYF. CDR3 DNA: TGCGCCAGCAGCTTGGCCCCGACGGACTTCGCAGATACGCAGTATTTT.

The gene calls are TRBV30 and TRBJ1-1; a possible D gene is TRBD1 (6 bases). Germline V gene sequence: CDR1 GTSNPN, CDR2 SVGIG (reference sequence). This CDR3 has 12 amino acids. Trimming took 4 bases from V and 4 from J, leaving 10 bases between them. CDR3 DNA: TGTGCCTGGATTCAGGGGTTCACTGAAGCTTTCTTT. This encodes CAWIQGFTEAFF.

This clone has only one observation. The chain uses TRBV6-6 and TRBJ2-5, with 7 bases that match TRBD1. In germline, CDR1 is MNHNY, CDR2 SVGAGI (reference sequence). With 7 bases clipped from V and 2 bases from J, the junction kept 10 bases outside the gene matches. The CDR3 runs to 15 residues. CDR3 coding DNA: TGTGCCAGCAATAACAGGGGACCGCCACAAGAGACCCAGTACTTC. Residues: CASNNRGPPQETQYF.

The J gene is TRBJ2-1, the V gene TRBV6-2 or TRBV6-3; no firm D call. V gave up 0 bases and J gave up 7 bases, with 4 bases separating them. The germline gives CDR1 MNHEY, CDR2 SVGEGT. CDR3 length equals 12 residues. The CDR3 nucleotides are TGTGCCAGCAGTTACTCTCTGAATGAGCAGTTCTTC. Its translation: CASSYSLNEQFF.

The V gene is TRBV13, the J gene TRBJ2-5; TRBD2 matches 14 bases. From germline, CDR1 is PRHDT and CDR2 FYEKMQ (reference sequence). The CDR3 has 16 residues. With V trimmed by 5 bases and J by 5 bases, 7 bases remained unmatched. The CDR3 DNA sequence: TGTGCCAGCAGCGACAGGACTAGCGGGAGGTTGGAGACCCAGTACTTC. Encoded protein: CASSDRTSGRLETQYF.

The chain is built from TRBV2 and TRBJ1-2; TRBD1 might be the D (5 bases). V dropped 3 bases and J dropped 8 bases, with 16 bases sitting between them. CDR3 size: 14 residues. Germline lookup yields CDR1 SNHLY and CDR2 FYNNEI. The CDR3 loop reads CASSDSRQFAGYTF. The CDR3 DNA reads TGTGCCAGCAGTGACAGTCGACAGTTCGCGGGCTACACCTTC. Full variable domain (outside the CDR3, taken from reference TRBV2 and TRBJ1-2): EPEVTQTPSHQVTQMGQEVILRCVPISNHLYFYWYRQILGQKVEFLVSFYNNEISEKSEIFDDQFSVERPDGSNFTLKIRSTKLEDSAMYFCASSDSRQFAGYTFGSGTRLTVV.

CDR3 DNA: TGCGCCAGCAGCCCTACTAGCGGGACCCACAATGAGCAGTTCTTC. Amino acids: CASSPTSGTHNEQFF. The rearrangement links TRBV4-1 to TRBJ2-1, with 10 nucleotides matching TRBD2. The ends lost 4 bases at V and 5 bases at J; junction bases unmatched: 5. This CDR3 comprises 15 residues. CDR1 and CDR2 (germline): MGHRA, YSYEKL.

The rearrangement links TRBV19 to TRBJ1-6, with D tentatively TRBD1 (5 bases). Germline V gene data show CDR1 as LNHDA and CDR2 as SQIVND (reference sequence). This CDR3 spans 15 amino acids. With 3 bases removed from V and 7 bases from J, the gap between germline ends came to 13 bases. CDR3 in amino acids: CASSMYTGVNSPLHF. In DNA form, the CDR3 reads TGTGCCAGTAGTATGTATACAGGAGTGAATTCACCCCTCCACTTT.

The chain employs TRBV30 and TRBJ2-7; D perhaps matches TRBD1 (5 bases). From germline, CDR1 is GTSNPN and CDR2 SVGIG (reference sequence). The germline V and J ends were trimmed by 4 bases and 5 bases, with 15 bases remaining between them. The CDR3 has 13 residues. CDR3: CAWMTEAEHEQYF. The CDR3 DNA reads as TGTGCCTGGATGACAGAAGCCGAACACGAGCAGTACTTC. Drawing the rest from reference TRBV30 and TRBJ2-7, the complete variable domain is SQTIHQWPATLVQPVGSPLSLECTVEGTSNPNLYWYRQAAGRGLQLLFYSVGIGQISSEVPQNLSASRPQDRQFILSSKKLLLSDSGFYLCAWMTEAEHEQYFGPGTRLTVT.